This TCR beta chain was captured in a study of CD4+ T cells in melanoma. Study conclusions and caveats: A reported correlation linked neoantigen-specific CD4+ T cells to CD8+, macrophage and B cell function.

The V end lost 2 bases, the J end lost 2 bases, and 31 bases lay between the germline ends. Per the germline V gene, CDR1 is SGHDN and CDR2 is FVKESK. The CDR3 contains 22 residues. With regard to this clone: Its antigen remains unknown.

The method was immunoSEQ multiplex PCR; TCRdb's version includes in-frame clones alone and lacks a portion of them. Among 11,000 or so clones listed, about three fifths were seen once. This receptor was identified in a human donor with melanoma. The rearrangement uses TRBV14 and TRBJ2-1; D not resolved. What was sequenced was cells from a culture (not recorded whether cultured in vitro). CDR3 loop: CASSQFVSYNPKSKKAYNEQFF. The CDR3 nucleotides read TGTGCCAGCAGCCAATTTGTTTCCTACAACCCCAAATCAAAGAAGGCCTACAATGAGCAGTTCTTC. Supplemented by reference TRBV14 and TRBJ2-1, the full variable domain reads EAGVTQFPSHSVIEKGQTVTLRCDPISGHDNLYWYRRVMGKEIKFLLHFVKESKQDESGMPNNRFLAERTGGTYSTLKVQPAELEDSGVYFCASSQFVSYNPKSKKAYNEQFFGPGTRLTVL.